This T cell receptor (beta chain) derives from a study of T-cell reconstitution after alpha-beta-depleted transplantation in children. Germline values: CDR1 SQVTM, CDR2 ANQGSEA. The CDR3 totals 13 residues. Library preparation (for TCRbeta) was performed with unique molecular identifiers. TCRdb redid the calling of the PCR reads with MiXCR, one entry per CDR3 protein. The sample carries 500,000 to 600,000 distinct CDR3 sequences, 20% to 30% recorded once. A note on this clonotype: Antigen specificity is unknown. At one end, the junction sequence differs from germline, possibly due to a read error.

Findings and caveats of the study: T-cell numbers and diversity one year post-transplant derived largely from freshly generated T cells.

V usage is TRBV29-1 and J usage is TRBJ2-1; 9 bases align to TRBD1. Sequences were derived from PBMCs, sampled before TCRalphabeta/CD19-depleted stem cell transplant. The TCR originated in a boy younger than two with Wiskott-Aldrich syndrome, due to receive a stem cell transplant. CDR3 amino acids: CSGGQGLSNQQFF. DNA of the CDR3: TGCAGCGGGGGACAGGGACTAAGCAATCAGCAGTTCTTC.